The clone carrying this TCR beta chain was recorded many times. Its antigen remains unknown. This sample was taken from a study of tumor-infiltrating lymphocytes in primary liver carcinoma. Study conclusions and caveats: It was in tumors, not blood, that the top-250-clone fraction was significantly higher (p = 0.039).

The germline V gene has CDR1 SGHAT and CDR2 FQNNGV. V shed 5 bases and J 7 bases; nucleotides not matched to a gene: 11. The CDR3 extends over 16 amino acids. TCR beta cDNA was made from around 460 ng total RNA with a constant-region primer. ARM-PCR, slightly modified, supplied the TCR beta libraries through three nested multiplex PCR rounds. For roughly 11 cycles apiece, the opening two PCR rounds ran with TRBV1-TRBV30 forward primers and a C-beta reverse primer. TCRdb recomputed calls from the multiplex PCR reads with MiXCR, one row per CDR3 protein. This sample has 300,000 to 400,000 distinct CDR3 sequences, with less than 70% found just once. It was unsorted whole blood that yielded blood RNA, and germline DNA was also extracted.

J is TRBJ1-6 and V is TRBV11-2; 7 nucleotides align to TRBD1. The receptor was derived from a middle-aged man with primary liver carcinoma and hepatitis B virus infection. The source material was peripheral blood. The CDR3: CASSPGTETPNSPLHF. CDR3 nucleotides: TGTGCCAGCAGCCCTGGGACAGAGACCCCGAATTCACCCCTCCACTTT.